A selection of T cell receptor beta chains follows, all from one sample in a study of response to subunit inactivated influenza vaccine. One entry per CDR3 protein results from TCRdb running MiXCR on the RT-PCR reads. Here the sample spans around 570,000 distinct CDR3 sequences, approximately 7.6% being singletons. Sequenced material: PBMCs from blood, taken roughly 24 months after vaccination. All receptors come from a man aged 50 to 69 who received an inactivated influenza vaccine. Each CDR3 is given with its conserved first and last residue. The D gene is left open where the match is weak. A clone size is listed for some rows: how often the clone was seen (once, few, many), or a class if it is expanded.

D gene	V gene	clone size	J gene	CDR3 DNA	CDR3 protein
-	TRBV27	few	TRBJ1-3	TGTGCCAGCAGTTTTGCGGGGACTGGAAACACCATATATTTT	CASSFAGTGNTIYF
TRBD2	TRBV11-1	many	TRBJ2-1	TGTGCCAGCAGCTTGGGGGGTGTGTGGCTAGCGGGGACCAATGAGCAGTTCTTC	CASSLGGVWLAGTNEQFF
TRBD2	TRBV6-4	few	TRBJ2-1	TGTGCCAGCAGTACTGGGACTAGCGGGAGGGCCCTCTCCTACAATGAGCAGTTCTTC	CASSTGTSGRALSYNEQFF
TRBD2	TRBV5-5	-	TRBJ2-7	TGTGCCAGCAGCTTGGCCTCTGGACTAGTTTTATACGAGCAGTACTTC	CASSLASGLVLYEQYF
-	TRBV3-1	-	TRBJ2-1	TGTGCCAGCAGCCAAGCGTATCACAGAAACAATGAGCAGTTCTTC	CASSQAYHRNNEQFF
-	TRBV29-1	-	TRBJ2-2	TGCAGCGTTGAATGGGTTGGAGCTGGGGAGCTGTTTTTT	CSVEWVGAGELFF
-	TRBV7-2	-	TRBJ1-2	TGTGCCAGCAGCTTACAGGGAGTGAGCTACACCTTC	CASSLQGVSYTF
-	TRBV6-2/TRBV6-3	few	TRBJ2-7	TGTGCCAGCAGTCACTACGTTGACTACGAGCAGTACTTC	CASSHYVDYEQYF
-	TRBV7-2	-	TRBJ1-2	TGTGCCAGCAGCGCCAAAACAGGTTCCGGCTACACCTTC	CASSAKTGSGYTF
TRBD1	TRBV6-2/TRBV6-3	few	TRBJ1-5	TGTGCCAGCAGGGACAGGGAGGATCAGCCCCAGCATTTT	CASRDREDQPQHF
-	TRBV10-3	-	TRBJ2-3	TGTGCCATCAGTAGACCAGGGGATACGCAGTATTTT	CAISRPGDTQYF
TRBD1	TRBV18	-	TRBJ1-5	TGTGCCAGCTCACCATCCCAGGGGGCTAATAGCAATCAGCCCCAGCATTTT	CASSPSQGANSNQPQHF
TRBD1	TRBV15	many	TRBJ1-1	TGTGCCACCACCAGACAGGGGAGTACTGAAGCTTTCTTT	CATTRQGSTEAFF
-	TRBV6-2/TRBV6-3	-	TRBJ1-1	TGTGCCAGCAGTTACTCGACACCGCCTGAAGCTTTCTTT	CASSYSTPPEAFF
-	TRBV5-1	many	TRBJ2-2	TGCGCCAGCAGCTTGGCGCTAAGAAACACCGGGGAGCTGTTTTTT	CASSLALRNTGELFF
TRBD2	TRBV5-1	many	TRBJ2-3	TGCGCCAGCAGTGGACTAGCGGGAGGCGAAAGCACAGATACGCAGTATTTT	CASSGLAGGESTDTQYF
-	TRBV12-3/TRBV12-4	many	TRBJ1-2	TGTGCCAGCAGACGGATCGGCAGAAGCTATGGCTACACCTTC	CASRRIGRSYGYTF
-	TRBV25-1	few	TRBJ1-2	TGTGCCAGCAGTGAAAGGCACCTCGGAGGTGGCTACACCTTC	CASSERHLGGGYTF
-	TRBV21-1	few	TRBJ2-4	TGTGCCAGCAGCAAAGCGAGGACTAGCGGGAGTCGTGGGGCGTTC	CASSKARTSGSRGAF
TRBD1	TRBV6-5	few	TRBJ1-2	TGTGCCAGCAGTTACACAGGGGGCTCCAACTATGGCTACACCTTC	CASSYTGGSNYGYTF
-	TRBV12-3/TRBV12-4	-	TRBJ2-1	TGTGCCAGCAGCCCCCACAGAAACTACAATGAGCAGTTCTTC	CASSPHRNYNEQFF
TRBD1	TRBV28	few	TRBJ1-5	TGTGCCAGCAGGCTAGGGGGCCAGGGTCAGCCCCAGCATTTT	CASRLGGQGQPQHF
-	TRBV11-3	-	TRBJ2-1	TGTGCCAGCAGCTTAGTAACAGGCCAAGAGCAGTTCTTC	CASSLVTGQEQFF
-	TRBV7-9	few	TRBJ1-1	TGTGCCAGCAGCTTTATGATAGGTAACACTGAAGCTTTCTTT	CASSFMIGNTEAFF
-	TRBV4-2	few	TRBJ1-6	TGTGTCAGCAGCCAAGCTGCTACAGCGATTAATTCACCCCTCCACTTT	CVSSQAATAINSPLHF
-	TRBV6-5	-	TRBJ1-5	TGTGCCAGCAGTTACAAGGCATACAATCATCCCCAGCATTTT	CASSYKAYNHPQHF
TRBD2	TRBV2	-	TRBJ2-3	TGTGCCAACACCCGCCTAGCGGACCACACAGATACGCAGTATTTT	CANTRLADHTDTQYF
-	TRBV4-1	-	TRBJ2-5	TGCGCCAGCAGCCCCCGCAATGTTGGACAGCAAGAGACCCAGTACTTC	CASSPRNVGQQETQYF
TRBD1	TRBV18	-	TRBJ1-5	TGTGCCAGCTCCCCTGGACAGGGTGACAATCAGCCCCAGCATTTT	CASSPGQGDNQPQHF
TRBD1	TRBV20-1	few	TRBJ2-5	TGCAGTGCTAGGAGACAGGGCCAAAAGACCCAGTACTTC	CSARRQGQKTQYF
TRBD1	TRBV2	many	TRBJ2-1	TGTGCCAGCAGATACAGGGGAGCTGAGCAGTTCTTC	CASRYRGAEQFF
TRBD1	TRBV6-1	once	TRBJ1-2	TGTGCCAGCAGAGAGACAGGGAGAAACTATGGCTACACCTTC	CASRETGRNYGYTF
-	TRBV28	few	TRBJ2-1	TGTGCCAGCAGTCCTGACTCCTCAGGTCCCCATGAGCAGTTCTTC	CASSPDSSGPHEQFF
-	TRBV5-5	-	TRBJ2-2	TGTGCCAGCAGCTCCCCCCTTCGCGAAAACACCGGGGAGCTGTTTTTT	CASSSPLRENTGELFF
-	TRBV3-1	few	TRBJ2-7	TGTGCCAGCAGCCCTTCAGGCGCCGAGCAGTACTTC	CASSPSGAEQYF
TRBD2	TRBV20-1	few	TRBJ2-5	TGCAGTGCTAGCGACAGTGCGGGGGATTTCGGTGAGACCCAGTACTTC	CSASDSAGDFGETQYF
-	TRBV7-2	few	TRBJ2-1	TGTGCCAGCAGCTTAGTATCCTCCAATGAGCAGTTCTTC	CASSLVSSNEQFF
TRBD1	TRBV6-1	-	TRBJ2-2	TGTGCCAGCAGAGGGAGGACAGGGGGATGGGCCGGGGAGCTGTTTTTT	CASRGRTGGWAGELFF
-	TRBV5-1	-	TRBJ1-6	TGCGCCAGCAGCTTGAGTCTGGGGGCAGGTAATTCACCCCTCCACTTT	CASSLSLGAGNSPLHF
-	TRBV6-1	-	TRBJ1-6	TGTGCCAGCTCGAGGGGGTGGGACGGGAATTCACCCCTCCACTTT	CASSRGWDGNSPLHF
-	TRBV29-1	few	TRBJ2-2	TGCAGCGTTGGTCTAGTGATAGCCGGGGAGCTGTTTTTT	CSVGLVIAGELFF
-	TRBV5-1	-	TRBJ2-6	TGCGCCAGCAGCTTGGCCCACGAGGATGGGGCCAACGTCCTGACTTTC	CASSLAHEDGANVLTF
TRBD1	TRBV5-1	few	TRBJ1-2	TGCGCCAGCAGCTTGGTTAGGACAGGGTCAGACTATGGCTACACCTTC	CASSLVRTGSDYGYTF
-	TRBV7-2	few	TRBJ2-7	TGTGCCAGCAGCTCGGGGACCCACGCTTTGGAGCAGTACTTC	CASSSGTHALEQYF
-	TRBV30	-	TRBJ2-2	TGTGCCTGGAGTGGTACCTCCCTTTGGACCGGGGAGCTGTTTTTT	CAWSGTSLWTGELFF
-	TRBV5-5	-	TRBJ2-3	TGTGCCAGCAGCTTAAGGAGCTCTAGCACAGATACGCAGTATTTT	CASSLRSSSTDTQYF
TRBD1	TRBV20-1	-	TRBJ1-6	TGCAGTGCTAGATCTTTAGGCGGGACAGTCCATTTCGATAATTCACCCCTCCACTTT	CSARSLGGTVHFDNSPLHF
-	TRBV19	-	TRBJ2-3	TGTGCCAGTAGTAACCGGCAGGGAACCACAGATACGCAGTATTTT	CASSNRQGTTDTQYF
-	TRBV29-1	many	TRBJ2-1	TGCAGCTCATTGTTCGGCAATGAGCAGTTCTTC	CSSLFGNEQFF
-	TRBV6-1	few	TRBJ2-7	TGTGCCAGCAGGAGGACGGTAAGCTCCTACGAGCAGTACTTC	CASRRTVSSYEQYF
TRBD1	TRBV10-3	few	TRBJ2-7	TGTGCCATCAGTGAGTTACAGGGGAATTCCTACGAGCAGTACTTC	CAISELQGNSYEQYF
-	TRBV2	-	TRBJ2-1	TGTGCCAGCAGTGCTATTCTAGTAAGCTCCTACAATGAGCAGTTCTTC	CASSAILVSSYNEQFF
-	TRBV20-1	few	TRBJ1-5	TGCAGTGCAGATCAGGGAGTCAATCAGCCCCAGCATTTT	CSADQGVNQPQHF
TRBD2	TRBV20-1	once	TRBJ2-7	TGCAGTGCCAGTCCTCGGACTAGCATCTCCTACGAGCAGTACTTC	CSASPRTSISYEQYF
TRBD1	TRBV5-1	-	TRBJ1-6	TGCGCCAGCAGCTGGGGACAGGTTCTTAATTCACCCCTCCACTTT	CASSWGQVLNSPLHF
TRBD1	TRBV5-1	few	TRBJ2-7	TGCGCCAGCAGAACCGGGACAGGGACTTCACTGTCCTACGAGCAGTACTTC	CASRTGTGTSLSYEQYF
-	TRBV15	-	TRBJ2-2	TGTGCCACCAGCGCCCCTTCGAGACAGGAGAACACCGGGGAGCTGTTTTTT	CATSAPSRQENTGELFF
-	TRBV5-1	many	TRBJ2-7	TGCGCCAGCAGCTTGCTAGGGGTCTACGAGCAGTACTTC	CASSLLGVYEQYF
-	TRBV7-9	-	TRBJ2-1	TGTGCCAGCAGCTTAGACTCCGCACGGTGGAAGGAGTTCTTC	CASSLDSARWKEFF
-	TRBV3-1	many	TRBJ1-1	TGTGCCAGCAGCCAAGAGATGTCCGGTTCCACTGAAGCTTTCTTT	CASSQEMSGSTEAFF